The next 7 T cell receptor beta chains were all read from a single sample in a study of OX40 agonist ivuxolimab in advanced cancers. Some clones are missing from TCRdb's copy, which holds only in-frame ones; the method was immunoSEQ multiplex PCR. In the table there are 83,000 or so clones, roughly 84% of which are singletons. This material consisted of CD4+ or CD8+ T cells sorted from blood, taken in a trial of the OX40 agonist ivuxolimab. Receptor source: an adult with an advanced solid tumor such as melanoma, head and neck, liver or kidney cancer.

The chain employs TRBV10-2 and TRBJ1-1; the D is unclear. This CDR3 has 12 residues. Germline assignment: CDR1 WSHSY and CDR2 SAAADI. V shed 6 bases and J shed 0 bases, with 5 bases lying between them. Here the CDR3 reads CASRSMNTEAFF. Written as DNA, the CDR3 is TGCGCCAGCAGGAGCATGAACACTGAAGCTTTCTTT.

This clone was observed once. The chain recombines TRBV7-9 with TRBJ2-3; D gene unclear. Germline assignment: CDR1 SEHNR and CDR2 FQNEAQ (reference sequence). The V gene lost 2 bases and the J gene lost 6 bases, with 12 bases spanning the gap. The CDR3 length is 14 residues. CDR3 in amino acids: CASSLLAEVDTQYF. The DNA of the CDR3 is TGTGCCAGCAGCTTACTGGCGGAAGTGGATACGCAGTATTTT.

The gene calls are TRBV6-5 and TRBJ2-5; 10 bases fit TRBD2. Unmatched junction bases numbered 2, after V lost 0 bases and J lost 1 base. The CDR3 runs 16 residues. CDR1 and CDR2 (germline): MNHEY, SVGAGI. The CDR3 DNA reads TGTGCCAGCAGTTACTCTCCTAGCGGGGGCCAAGAGACCCAGTACTTC. Translation gives CASSYSPSGGQETQYF.

This rearrangement joins TRBV7-9 to TRBJ1-2; the D is unclear. This CDR3 region has 12 residues. Trimming left V 5 bases short and J 1 base short, with 5 bases between. Germline V gene sequence: CDR1 SEHNR, CDR2 FQNEAQ (reference sequence). The CDR3, as DNA: TGTGCCAGCAGCCCCTTTAACTATGGCTACACCTTC. Protein sequence: CASSPFNYGYTF.

This clone was counted once. The rearrangement uses TRBV2 and TRBJ2-3; no clear D. V was clipped by 5 bases and J by 2 bases, with 2 bases between them. Germline-derived CDR1 and CDR2 are SNHLY and FYNNEI. The CDR3 has 11 amino acids. CDR3 nucleotide sequence: TGTGCCAGCAGTACCACAGATACGCAGTATTTT. Translation: CASSTTDTQYF.

CDR3 loop: CAISQQESNQPQHF. The CDR3 DNA sequence: TGTGCCATCAGCCAACAGGAGAGCAATCAGCCCCAGCATTTT. The rearrangement joins TRBV10-3 to TRBJ1-5; possible D gene TRBD1, 5 bases. This CDR3 has 14 residues. In germline, CDR1 is ENHRY, CDR2 SYGVKD. V was pared by 6 bases and J by 1 base, with 10 bases between.

This clone was seen a few times. The genes are TRBV7-3 and TRBJ2-6; D is uncertain. This CDR3 contains 17 residues. Trimming left V 5 bases short and J 0 bases short, with 14 bases between. From germline, CDR1 is SGHTA and CDR2 FQGTGA. DNA for the CDR3: TGTGCCAGCAGCCCCCGACCGACGTACTCTGGGGCCAACGTCCTGACTTTC. As protein: CASSPRPTYSGANVLTF.